The 10 T cell receptor beta chains below were found in one sample sequenced in a study of T cell responses to AZD1222 COVID-19 vaccine. Using immunoSEQ multiplex PCR, the repertoire was profiled, and TCRdb retains in-frame clones only, with some absent. The sample records roughly 110,000 clones, roughly 90% being singletons. Sequences were derived from peripheral blood, sampled on day 0 of AZD1222 vaccination. The receptor set was obtained from an adult in good health.

This chain joins TRBV24-1 and TRBJ2-2; 7 nucleotides line up with TRBD1. This CDR3 contains 17 residues. V was pared by 4 bases and J by 0 bases, with 7 bases of the junction left unmatched. Germline CDR1 KGHDR, CDR2 SFDVKD. Here the CDR3 reads CATSDLTGSSNTGELFF. DNA of the CDR3: TGTGCCACCAGTGACCTGACAGGGAGTTCGAACACCGGGGAGCTGTTTTTT.

Regarding this clone: Other DNA sequences in the same sample also yield this CDR3. This chain connects TRBV6-5 to TRBJ1-5; 7 bases map to TRBD1. The CDR3 totals 12 residues. From germline, CDR1 is MNHEY and CDR2 SVGAGI. With V trimmed by 6 bases and J by 5 bases, 1 base remained unmatched. The CDR3 bases are TGTGCCAGCAGAACAGGGGATCAGCCCCAGCATTTT. This codes for CASRTGDQPQHF.

The V gene is TRBV4-1, the J gene TRBJ2-7, with TRBD1 matching over 9 bases. The junction had 9 bases not matched to a gene; V was cut back by 1 base and J by 5 bases. CDR1 is MGHRA and CDR2 is YSYEKL in the germline V gene. The CDR3 length is 16 residues. The DNA for the CDR3 is TGCGCCAGCAGCCAAGTTCCCCGGGACAGGGCCCACGAGCAGTACTTC. As protein: CASSQVPRDRAHEQYF.

This chain joins TRBV10-3 and TRBJ2-1, with 7 bases that match TRBD1. The V and J ends lost 0 bases and 9 bases, in that order; junction bases with no gene match: 8. The CDR3 has 15 residues. CDR1 and CDR2 from the germline V gene are ENHRY and SYGVKD. Here the CDR3 DNA reads TGTGCCATCAGTGAGTCTTGGACAGGTGGTGGTGAGCAGTTCTTC. It translates to CAISESWTGGGEQFF.

This sequence joins TRBV19 and TRBJ2-7; unclear D gene. V was trimmed by 6 bases and J by 3 bases, leaving 21 bases between them. CDR1 LNHDA and CDR2 SQIVND come from the germline V gene (reference sequence). This CDR3 has 16 amino acids. CDR3 DNA sequence: TGTGCCAGTAGCCCGACAATCTCACCAACTCACTACGAGCAGTACTTC. Translated: CASSPTISPTHYEQYF.

The rearrangement links TRBV11-1 to TRBJ2-7; D is uncertain. V lost 1 base and J 4 bases, leaving 11 bases between the germline ends. CDR1 is SGHAT and CDR2 is FQDESV in the germline V gene (reference sequence). The CDR3 length is 14 residues. DNA of the CDR3: TGTGCCAGCAGCTTAGGGCGGCTATCTTACGAGCAGTACTTC. Translation: CASSLGRLSYEQYF. The full variable domain, rest sourced from reference TRBV11-1 and TRBJ2-7, is EAEVAQSPRYKITEKSQAVAFWCDPISGHATLYWYRQILGQGPELLVQFQDESVVDDSQLPKDRFSAERLKGVDSTLKIQPAELGDSAMYLCASSLGRLSYEQYFGPGTRLTVT.

This rearrangement joins TRBV3-1 (or the pseudogene TRBV3-2) to TRBJ1-2; tentative D call: TRBD1 (5 bases). This CDR3 is built from 13 residues. V lost 1 base, J lost 8 bases, and 11 bases lay in between. Germline CDR1 is LGHDT and CDR2 is YNNKEL (reference sequence). The CDR3 region has the DNA TGTGCCAGCAGCCAAGGAAAGGGGTACGGCTACACCTTC. As protein: CASSQGKGYGYTF.

This sequence joins TRBV5-8 and TRBJ2-2; 8 nucleotides align to TRBD1. V was clipped by 0 bases and J by 5 bases; unmatched bases: 6. In germline, CDR1 is SGHTS, CDR2 YDEGEE. CDR3 length: 16 amino acids. The CDR3: CASSLVWTGYTGELFF. CDR3 bases: TGTGCCAGCAGCTTGGTGTGGACAGGGTATACCGGGGAGCTGTTTTTT.

The J gene is TRBJ1-2, the V gene TRBV24-1, with 7 positions matching TRBD1. Trimming at V came to 4 bases and at J to 3 bases, leaving 7 bases not matched to a gene. From germline, CDR1 is KGHDR and CDR2 SFDVKD. The CDR3 is 15 amino acids. In DNA, the CDR3 is TGTGCCACCAGTGACGATCCCGGGACAGACTATGGCTACACCTTC. Residues: CATSDDPGTDYGYTF.

The chain combines TRBV4-3 with TRBJ2-1; 8 bases are shared with TRBD2. V gave up 6 bases and J gave up 6 bases; unmatched junction bases: 7. Germline V lookup: CDR1 LGHNA, CDR2 YSLEER. CDR3 length: 14 amino acids. The CDR3 region has the DNA TGCGCCAGCAGAGCAACGGGAGGGGCCAATGAGCAGTTCTTC. It is translated as CASRATGGANEQFF.